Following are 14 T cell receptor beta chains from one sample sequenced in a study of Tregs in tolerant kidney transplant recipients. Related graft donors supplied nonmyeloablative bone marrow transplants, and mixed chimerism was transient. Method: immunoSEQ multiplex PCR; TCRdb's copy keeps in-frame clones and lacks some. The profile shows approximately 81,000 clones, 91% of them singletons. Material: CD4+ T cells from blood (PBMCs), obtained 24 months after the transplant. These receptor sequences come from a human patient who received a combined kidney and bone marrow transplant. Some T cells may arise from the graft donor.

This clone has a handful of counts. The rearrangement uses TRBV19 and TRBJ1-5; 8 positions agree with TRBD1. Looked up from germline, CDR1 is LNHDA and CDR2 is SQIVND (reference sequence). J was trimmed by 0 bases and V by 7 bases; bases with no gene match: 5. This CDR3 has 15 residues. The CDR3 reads CASKDRATSNQPQHF. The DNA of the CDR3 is TGTGCCAGTAAGGACAGGGCCACTAGCAATCAGCCCCAGCATTTT. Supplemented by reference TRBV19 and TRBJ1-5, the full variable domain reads DGGITQSPKYLFRKEGQNVTLSCEQNLNHDAMYWYRQDPGQGLRLIYYSQIVNDFQKGDIAEGYSVSREKKESFPLTVTSAQKNPTAFYLCASKDRATSNQPQHFGDGTRLSIL.

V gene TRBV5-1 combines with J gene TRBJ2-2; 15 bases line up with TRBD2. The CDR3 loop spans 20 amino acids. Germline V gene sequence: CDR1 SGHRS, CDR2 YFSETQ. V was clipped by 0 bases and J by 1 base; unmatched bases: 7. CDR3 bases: TGCGCCAGCAGCTTGGAAGGGACTAGCGGGAGGAGAGAGAACACCGGGGAGCTGTTTTTT. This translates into CASSLEGTSGRRENTGELFF.

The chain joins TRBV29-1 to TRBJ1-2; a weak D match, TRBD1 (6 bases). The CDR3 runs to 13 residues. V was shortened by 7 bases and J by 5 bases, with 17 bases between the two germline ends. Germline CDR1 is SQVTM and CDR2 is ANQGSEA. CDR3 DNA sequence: TGCAGCGCACTCTCGACAGGCGATTATGGCTACACCTTC. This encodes CSALSTGDYGYTF.

CDR3 in amino acids: CASSVTGSNTEAFF. The CDR3 DNA sequence: TGTGCCAGCAGCGTGACAGGGTCGAACACTGAAGCTTTCTTT. V usage is TRBV7-3 and J usage is TRBJ1-1; 7 bases fit TRBD1. The trim removed 5 bases at V and 1 base at J, leaving 4 bases unmatched. Germline lookup yields CDR1 SGHTA and CDR2 FQGTGA. This CDR3 has 14 residues. Full variable domain (remainder filled in from reference TRBV7-3 and TRBJ1-1): GAGVSQTPSNKVTEKGKYVELRCDPISGHTALYWYRQSLGQGPEFLIYFQGTGAADDSGLPNDRFFAVRPEGSVSTLKIQRTERGDSAVYLCASSVTGSNTEAFFGQGTRLTVV.

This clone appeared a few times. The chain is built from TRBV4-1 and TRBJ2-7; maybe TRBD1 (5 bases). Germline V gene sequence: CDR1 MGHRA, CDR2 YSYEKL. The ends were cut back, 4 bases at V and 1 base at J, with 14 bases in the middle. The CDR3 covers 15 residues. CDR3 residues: CASSRQQTSSYEQYF. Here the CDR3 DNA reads TGCGCCAGCAGCCGACAGCAGACCTCTTCCTACGAGCAGTACTTC.

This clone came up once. CDR3 region: CATSRAGTSGSSRTDTQYF. CDR3 in DNA: TGTGCCACCAGCAGAGCCGGGACTAGCGGGTCATCCCGCACAGATACGCAGTATTTT. The chain uses TRBV15 and TRBJ2-3; 12 nucleotides align to TRBD2. V lost 1 base to trimming and J lost 1 base; unmatched junction nucleotides: 9. The germline V gene has CDR1 LNHNV and CDR2 YYDKDF (reference sequence). The length of the CDR3 is 19 residues.

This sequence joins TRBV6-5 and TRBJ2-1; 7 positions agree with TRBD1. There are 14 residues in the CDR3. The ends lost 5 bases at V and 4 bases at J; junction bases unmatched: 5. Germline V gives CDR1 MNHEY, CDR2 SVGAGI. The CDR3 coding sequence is TGTGCCAGCAGTAACCCAGGGGGATACAATGAGCAGTTCTTC. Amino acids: CASSNPGGYNEQFF.

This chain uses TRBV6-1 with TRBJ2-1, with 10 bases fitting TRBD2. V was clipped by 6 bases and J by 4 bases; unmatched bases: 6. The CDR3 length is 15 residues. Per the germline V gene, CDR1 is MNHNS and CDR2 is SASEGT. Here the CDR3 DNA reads TGTGCCAGCAGCCACACTAGCGGGGTATACAATGAGCAGTTCTTC. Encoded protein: CASSHTSGVYNEQFF.

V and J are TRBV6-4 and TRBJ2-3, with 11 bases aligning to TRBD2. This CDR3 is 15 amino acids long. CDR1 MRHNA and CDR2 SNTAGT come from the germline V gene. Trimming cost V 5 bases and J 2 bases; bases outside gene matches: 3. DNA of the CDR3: TGTGCCAGCAGTATGACTAGCGGGGACACAGATACGCAGTATTTT. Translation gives CASSMTSGDTDTQYF.

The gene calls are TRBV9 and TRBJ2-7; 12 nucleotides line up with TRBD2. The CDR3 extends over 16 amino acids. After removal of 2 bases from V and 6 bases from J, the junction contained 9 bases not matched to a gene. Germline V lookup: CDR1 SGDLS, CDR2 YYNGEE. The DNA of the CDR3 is TGTGCCAGCAGCGTGGGCCTAGCGGGGGGGCGGTCCGAGCAGTACTTC. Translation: CASSVGLAGGRSEQYF. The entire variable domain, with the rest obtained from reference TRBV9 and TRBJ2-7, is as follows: DSGVTQTPKHLITATGQRVTLRCSPRSGDLSVYWYQQSLDQGLQFLIQYYNGEERAKGNILERFSAQQFPDLHSELNLSSLELGDSALYFCASSVGLAGGRSEQYFGPGTRLTVT.

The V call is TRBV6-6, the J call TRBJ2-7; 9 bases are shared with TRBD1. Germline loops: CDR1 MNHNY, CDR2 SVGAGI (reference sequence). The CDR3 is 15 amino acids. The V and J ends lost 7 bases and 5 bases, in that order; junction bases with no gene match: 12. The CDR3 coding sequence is TGTGCCAGCACCCAGGACAGGGGTTTCTTCGACGAGCAGTACTTC. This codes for CASTQDRGFFDEQYF.

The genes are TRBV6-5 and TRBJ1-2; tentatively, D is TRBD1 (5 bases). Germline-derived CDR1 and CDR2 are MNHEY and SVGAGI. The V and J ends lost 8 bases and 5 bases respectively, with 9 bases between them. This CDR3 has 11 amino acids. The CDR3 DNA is TGTGCCAGCCGGCGGGGGTATGGCTACACCTTC. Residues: CASRRGYGYTF.

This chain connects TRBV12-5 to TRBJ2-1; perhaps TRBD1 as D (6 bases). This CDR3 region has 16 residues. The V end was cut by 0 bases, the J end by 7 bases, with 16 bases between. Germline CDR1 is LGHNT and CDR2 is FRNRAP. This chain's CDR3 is CASGLVLWDTRNEQFF. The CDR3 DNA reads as TGTGCTAGTGGTTTGGTACTTTGGGACACGAGGAATGAGCAGTTCTTC.

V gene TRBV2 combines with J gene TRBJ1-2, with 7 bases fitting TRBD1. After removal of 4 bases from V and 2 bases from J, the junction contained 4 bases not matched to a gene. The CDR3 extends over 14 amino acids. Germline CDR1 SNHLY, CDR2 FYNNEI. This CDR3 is CASSGQGANYGYTF. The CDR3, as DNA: TGTGCCAGCAGTGGACAGGGAGCGAACTATGGCTACACCTTC.